This TCR beta chain was sequenced during a study of shared clonotypes between healthy human individuals. As for the study in general: The study used three CD4 naive, three CD4 memory, two CD8 naive and one CD8 memory plate per donor.

Naive CD8 isolation took CD45RO-negative cells positively selected for CCR7 and excluded terminally differentiated effector memory CD45RA+ cells. In the original processing: Filtering was not the same, since immunoSEQ gave junction-only sequences without quality scores. Sequenced by immunoSEQ multiplex PCR; TCRdb stores in-frame clones only, minus some. V and J calls and clone size are copied from that table; D and trimming were computed from the DNA. The profile shows around 2,000,000 clones, about 95% of them singletons. This CDR3 has 14 amino acids. Trimming took 5 bases from V and 4 from J, leaving 14 bases between them. CDR1 and CDR2 (germline): PRHDT, FYEKMQ (reference sequence).

The chain carries TRBV13 and TRBJ1-2; perhaps TRBD1 as D (5 bases). Sequencing input: naive CD8+ T cells sorted from blood. This receptor was identified in a man aged 18 to 30 in good health. Written as DNA, the CDR3 is TGTGCCAGCAGCCCCACCGAGGGGATCTATGGCTACACCTTC. As protein: CASSPTEGIYGYTF.